This TCR beta chain was observed in a study of T cell responses to AZD1222 COVID-19 vaccine. Assay used: immunoSEQ multiplex PCR; TCRdb lists only in-frame clones, some missing. Among approximately 200,000 clones, roughly 92% were seen once, and the ten largest hold 3% to 3.5%. Analysis merged second doses at about 4 or about 12 weeks. A remark on this clone: Its antigen is as yet unknown.

V gave up 6 bases and J gave up 7 bases; unmatched junction bases: 12. CDR1 is SGHDN, CDR2 FVKESK, per germline. The CDR3 spans 15 residues. Regarding the study as a whole: Repertoires were collected only later (after the peak T cell response had occurred).

The material was peripheral blood, obtained 28 days after the second AZD1222 dose. The receptor was isolated from an adult who received the AZD1222 COVID-19 vaccine. The rearrangement joins TRBV14 to TRBJ1-3, with TRBD1 identical over 7 bases. This CDR3 reads CASRRDSQNGNTIYF. The DNA of the CDR3 is TGTGCCAGCAGAAGGGACAGCCAAAACGGGAACACCATATATTTT.